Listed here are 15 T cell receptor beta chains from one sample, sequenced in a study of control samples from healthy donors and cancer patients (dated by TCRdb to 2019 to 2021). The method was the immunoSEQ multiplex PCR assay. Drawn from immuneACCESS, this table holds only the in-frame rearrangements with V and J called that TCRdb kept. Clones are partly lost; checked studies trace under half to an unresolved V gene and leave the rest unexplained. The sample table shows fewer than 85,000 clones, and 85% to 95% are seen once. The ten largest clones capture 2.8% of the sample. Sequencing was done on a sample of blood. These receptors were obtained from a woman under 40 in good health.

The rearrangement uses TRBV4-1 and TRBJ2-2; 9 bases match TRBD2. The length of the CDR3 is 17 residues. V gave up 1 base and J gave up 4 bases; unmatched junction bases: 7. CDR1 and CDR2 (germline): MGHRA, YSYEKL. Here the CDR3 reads CASSQAAGGGRTGELFF. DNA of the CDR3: TGCGCCAGCAGCCAAGCCGCGGGAGGGGGCCGCACCGGGGAGCTGTTTTTT.

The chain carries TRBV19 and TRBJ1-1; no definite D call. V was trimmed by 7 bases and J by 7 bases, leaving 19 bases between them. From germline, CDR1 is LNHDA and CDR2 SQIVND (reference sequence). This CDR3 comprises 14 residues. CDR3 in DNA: TGTGCCAGTATTGGGGTGGACGACCCCGATGAAGCTTTCTTT. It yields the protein CASIGVDDPDEAFF.

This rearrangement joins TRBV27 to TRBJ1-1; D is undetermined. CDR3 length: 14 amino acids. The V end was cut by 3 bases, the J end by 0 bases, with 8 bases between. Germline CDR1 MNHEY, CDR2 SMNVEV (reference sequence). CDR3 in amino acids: CASSLSRLNTEAFF. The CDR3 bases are TGTGCCAGCAGTTTGTCACGGCTGAACACTGAAGCTTTCTTT.

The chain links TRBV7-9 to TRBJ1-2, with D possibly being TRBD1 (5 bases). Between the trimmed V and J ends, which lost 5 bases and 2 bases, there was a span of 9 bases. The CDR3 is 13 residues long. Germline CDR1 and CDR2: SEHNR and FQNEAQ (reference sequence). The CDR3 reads CASSPRDNYGYTF. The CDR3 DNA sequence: TGTGCCAGCAGCCCCCGGGACAACTATGGCTACACCTTC.

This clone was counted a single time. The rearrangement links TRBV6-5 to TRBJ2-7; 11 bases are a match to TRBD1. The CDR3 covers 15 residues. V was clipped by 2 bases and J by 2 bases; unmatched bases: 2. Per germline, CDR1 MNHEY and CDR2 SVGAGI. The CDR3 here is CASSYAGQGAYEQYF. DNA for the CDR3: TGTGCCAGCAGTTACGCGGGACAGGGGGCCTACGAGCAGTACTTC.

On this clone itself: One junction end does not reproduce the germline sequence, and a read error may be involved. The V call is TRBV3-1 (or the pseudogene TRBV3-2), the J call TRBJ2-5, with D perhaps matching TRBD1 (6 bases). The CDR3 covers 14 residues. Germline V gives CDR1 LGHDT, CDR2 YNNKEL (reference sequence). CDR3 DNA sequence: TGTGCCAGCAGCTTTTACACAGGGTCAGAGATCCAGTACTTC. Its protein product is CASSFYTGSEIQYF.

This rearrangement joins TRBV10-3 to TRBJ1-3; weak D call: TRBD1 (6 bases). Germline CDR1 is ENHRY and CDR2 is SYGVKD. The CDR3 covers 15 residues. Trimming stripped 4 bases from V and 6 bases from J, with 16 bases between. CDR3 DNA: TGTGCCATCAGTGGACAGGATTCCCTGTCAAACACCATATATTTT. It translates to CAISGQDSLSNTIYF.

The DNA for the CDR3 is TGTGCCAGCACTCATCCCGGGACAGGGGGATATCGACTCTATGGCTACACCTTC. It is translated as CASTHPGTGGYRLYGYTF. This sequence joins TRBV7-9 and TRBJ1-2; 11 positions match TRBD1. This CDR3 is 18 amino acids long. Unmatched junction bases numbered 17, after V lost 7 bases and J lost 4 bases. Germline CDR1 and CDR2: SEHNR and FQNEAQ (reference sequence).

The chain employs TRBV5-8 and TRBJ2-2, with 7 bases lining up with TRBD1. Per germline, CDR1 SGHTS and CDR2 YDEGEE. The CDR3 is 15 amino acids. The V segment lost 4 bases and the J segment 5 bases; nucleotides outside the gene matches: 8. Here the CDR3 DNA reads TGTGCCAGCAGCCCACAGGGGACGAGGACCGGGGAGCTGTTTTTT. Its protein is CASSPQGTRTGELFF.

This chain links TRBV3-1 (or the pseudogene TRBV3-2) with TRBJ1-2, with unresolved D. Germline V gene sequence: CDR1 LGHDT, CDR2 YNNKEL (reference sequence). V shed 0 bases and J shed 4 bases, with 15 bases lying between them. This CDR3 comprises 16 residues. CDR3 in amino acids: CASSQEFGRSFYGYTF. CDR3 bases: TGTGCCAGCAGCCAAGAATTCGGCAGATCATTCTATGGCTACACCTTC.

CDR3 sequence reads: CASSFNEGEQFF. The CDR3 DNA reads TGTGCCAGCAGCTTTAACGAGGGTGAGCAGTTCTTC. The chain joins TRBV7-2 to TRBJ2-1; the D gene is possibly TRBD2 (5 bases). This CDR3 is built from 12 residues. Germline-derived CDR1 and CDR2 are SGHTA and FQGNSA. Trimming stripped 3 bases from V and 9 bases from J, with 9 bases between.

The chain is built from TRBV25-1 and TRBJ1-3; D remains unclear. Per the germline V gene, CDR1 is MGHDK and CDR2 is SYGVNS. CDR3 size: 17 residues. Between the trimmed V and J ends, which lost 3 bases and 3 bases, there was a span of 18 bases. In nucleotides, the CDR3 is TGTGCCAGCAGTGACACCCCCAGAGGGAAAGTTGGAAACACCATATATTTT. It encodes CASSDTPRGKVGNTIYF.

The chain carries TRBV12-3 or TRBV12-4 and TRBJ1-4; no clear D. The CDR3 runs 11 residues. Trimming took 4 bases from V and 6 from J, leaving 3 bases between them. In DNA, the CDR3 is TGTGCCAGCAGTTCATATGAAAAACTGTTTTTT. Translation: CASSSYEKLFF.

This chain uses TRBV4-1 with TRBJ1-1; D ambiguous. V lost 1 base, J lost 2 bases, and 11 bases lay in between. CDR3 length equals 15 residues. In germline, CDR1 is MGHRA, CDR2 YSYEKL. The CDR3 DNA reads TGCGCCAGCAGCCAAGCGAGCGTTATCAACACTGAAGCTTTCTTT. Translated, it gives CASSQASVINTEAFF.

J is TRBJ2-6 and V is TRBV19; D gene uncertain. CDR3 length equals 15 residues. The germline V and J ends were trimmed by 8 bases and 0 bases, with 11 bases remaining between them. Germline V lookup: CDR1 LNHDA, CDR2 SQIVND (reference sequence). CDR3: CASVNIRSGANVLTF. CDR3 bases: TGTGCCAGTGTTAACATCCGCTCTGGGGCCAACGTCCTGACTTTC. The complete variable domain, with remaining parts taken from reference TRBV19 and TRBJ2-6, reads DGGITQSPKYLFRKEGQNVTLSCEQNLNHDAMYWYRQDPGQGLRLIYYSQIVNDFQKGDIAEGYSVSREKKESFPLTVTSAQKNPTAFYLCASVNIRSGANVLTFGAGSRLTVL.